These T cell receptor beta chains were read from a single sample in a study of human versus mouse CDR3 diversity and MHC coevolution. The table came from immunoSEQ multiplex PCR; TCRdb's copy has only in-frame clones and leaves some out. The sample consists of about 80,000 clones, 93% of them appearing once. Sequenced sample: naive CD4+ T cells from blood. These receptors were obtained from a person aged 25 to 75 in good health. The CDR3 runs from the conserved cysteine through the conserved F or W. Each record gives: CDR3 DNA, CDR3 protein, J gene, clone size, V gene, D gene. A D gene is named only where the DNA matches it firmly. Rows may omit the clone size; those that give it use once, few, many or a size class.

DNA: TGTGCCAGTAGTATGAGGGGGGGCCGAGACGAGCAGTACTTC
CDR3: CASSMRGGRDEQYF
J: TRBJ2-7
size: -
V: TRBV19
D: -

DNA: TGTGCCAGCAGCTCCAGGGCGACCTACGAGCAGTACTTC
CDR3: CASSSRATYEQYF
J: TRBJ2-7
size: few
V: TRBV7-6
D: -

DNA: TGTGCCAGCAGTACTCCGTTGAGGACAGGATCTTCTGAAGCTTTCTTT
CDR3: CASSTPLRTGSSEAFF
J: TRBJ1-1
size: -
V: TRBV6-6
D: TRBD1

DNA: TGTGCCTGGGACCTCAGGGGTTTCGAGCAGTACTTC
CDR3: CAWDLRGFEQYF
J: TRBJ2-7
size: -
V: TRBV30
D: -

DNA: TGTGCCAGCAGGGGGGGACTAGCGGGAGAGACCCAGTACTTC
CDR3: CASRGGLAGETQYF
J: TRBJ2-5
size: -
V: TRBV2
D: TRBD2

DNA: TGTGCCAGCAGCTTAACGCGACGACTAGGGGGCCGGCGCACAGATACGCAGTATTTT
CDR3: CASSLTRRLGGRRTDTQYF
J: TRBJ2-3
size: -
V: TRBV7-9
D: -

DNA: TGTGCCAGCAGCCAGGATCAGCCCCAGCATTTT
CDR3: CASSQDQPQHF
J: TRBJ1-5
size: -
V: TRBV6-5
D: -

DNA: TGTGCCAGCAGCGTAGCAGGGACAGGGGGTTATGGCTACACCTTC
CDR3: CASSVAGTGGYGYTF
J: TRBJ1-2
size: -
V: TRBV9
D: TRBD1

DNA: TGTGCCTGGAGTATGGACAGGAGGAATTCACCCCTCCACTTT
CDR3: CAWSMDRRNSPLHF
J: TRBJ1-6
size: -
V: TRBV30
D: TRBD1

DNA: TGTGCCAGCACCGCCCTGACAGGGGACTATGGCTACACCTTC
CDR3: CASTALTGDYGYTF
J: TRBJ1-2
size: once
V: TRBV6-1
D: TRBD1

DNA: TGTGCCAGCTCACCACCGGCGACAGGGTGGTATGGCTACACCTTC
CDR3: CASSPPATGWYGYTF
J: TRBJ1-2
size: -
V: TRBV18
D: TRBD1

DNA: TGTGCCAGCAGCTCAAGCGGGGCCACAGATACGCAGTATTTT
CDR3: CASSSSGATDTQYF
J: TRBJ2-3
size: -
V: TRBV7-2
D: TRBD2

DNA: TGTGCCAGCAGACTAAGGGGACAGCTCAACAATGAGCAGTTCTTC
CDR3: CASRLRGQLNNEQFF
J: TRBJ2-1
size: -
V: TRBV27
D: TRBD1

DNA: TGTGCCAGTAGTACGCTCGGGGGGGTCCCCTACAAGCAGTACTTC
CDR3: CASSTLGGVPYKQYF
J: TRBJ2-7
size: -
V: TRBV19
D: TRBD2

DNA: TGTGCCAGCAGGCGGGACAGCGACACAGATACGCAGTATTTT
CDR3: CASRRDSDTDTQYF
J: TRBJ2-3
size: -
V: TRBV6-6
D: -

DNA: TGTGCCAGTAGTAAAGTCCCCGGGAGTCCTTACGAGCAGTACTTC
CDR3: CASSKVPGSPYEQYF
J: TRBJ2-7
size: -
V: TRBV19
D: -

DNA: TGCAGCGCCGGGCCAGGGACAACGAACACCGGGGAGCTGTTTTTT
CDR3: CSAGPGTTNTGELFF
J: TRBJ2-2
size: -
V: TRBV29-1
D: -

DNA: TGTGCCAGCAGCCCGGGAACACAGGGTTTCGGGATCACTGAAGCTTTCTTT
CDR3: CASSPGTQGFGITEAFF
J: TRBJ1-1
size: -
V: TRBV5-4
D: -

DNA: TGTGCCAGCAGTGACGACAGGGAGAGGCAGTACTTC
CDR3: CASSDDRERQYF
J: TRBJ2-7
size: -
V: TRBV6-4
D: TRBD1

DNA: TGCGCCAGCAGCTTGATCAGGATGAATGAAAAACTGTTTTTT
CDR3: CASSLIRMNEKLFF
J: TRBJ1-4
size: -
V: TRBV5-1
D: -

DNA: TGTGCTAGTGGTTTGATGGACAGGGCGAATCAGCCCCAGCATTTT
CDR3: CASGLMDRANQPQHF
J: TRBJ1-5
size: -
V: TRBV12-5
D: TRBD1

DNA: TGTGCCAGCATCTACAGGGGCACTGAAGCTTTCTTT
CDR3: CASIYRGTEAFF
J: TRBJ1-1
size: -
V: TRBV21-1
D: -

DNA: TGCGCCAGCACTACTAGCGGGAGTGTTCCCGATGAGCAGTTCTTC
CDR3: CASTTSGSVPDEQFF
J: TRBJ2-1
size: -
V: TRBV5-1
D: TRBD2

DNA: TGTGCCAGCAGCTCGGACAGCAGCAATCAGCCCCAGCATTTT
CDR3: CASSSDSSNQPQHF
J: TRBJ1-5
size: -
V: TRBV7-9
D: -

DNA: TGTGCCCTCATAGCTAATAAAGGGGGCTATGAGCAGTTCTTC
CDR3: CALIANKGGYEQFF
J: TRBJ2-1
size: -
V: TRBV28
D: TRBD1